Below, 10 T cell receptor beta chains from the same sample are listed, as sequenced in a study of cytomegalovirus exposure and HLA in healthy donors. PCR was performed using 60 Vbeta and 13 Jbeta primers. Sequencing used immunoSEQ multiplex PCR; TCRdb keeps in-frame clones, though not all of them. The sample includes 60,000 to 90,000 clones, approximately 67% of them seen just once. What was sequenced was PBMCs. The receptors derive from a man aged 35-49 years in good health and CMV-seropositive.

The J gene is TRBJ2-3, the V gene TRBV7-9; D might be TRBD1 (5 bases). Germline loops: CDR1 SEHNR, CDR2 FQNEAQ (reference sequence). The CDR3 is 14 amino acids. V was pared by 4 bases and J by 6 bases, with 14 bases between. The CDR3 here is CASSSTQDRDTQYF. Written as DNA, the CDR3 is TGTGCCAGCAGCTCAACACAGGATCGGGATACGCAGTATTTT.

The CDR3 region has the DNA TGTGCCTGGAGTTTAATAAAGGGGGACACGCAGTATTTT. Protein: CAWSLIKGDTQYF. This chain links TRBV30 with TRBJ2-3; D perhaps matches TRBD1 (6 bases). Trimming stripped 2 bases from V and 9 bases from J, with 15 bases between. Germline CDR1 GTSNPN, CDR2 SVGIG (reference sequence). The CDR3 is 13 residues long. Supplemented by reference TRBV30 and TRBJ2-3, the full variable domain reads SQTIHQWPATLVQPVGSPLSLECTVEGTSNPNLYWYRQAAGRGLQLLFYSVGIGQISSEVPQNLSASRPQDRQFILSSKKLLLSDSGFYLCAWSLIKGDTQYFGPGTRLTVL.

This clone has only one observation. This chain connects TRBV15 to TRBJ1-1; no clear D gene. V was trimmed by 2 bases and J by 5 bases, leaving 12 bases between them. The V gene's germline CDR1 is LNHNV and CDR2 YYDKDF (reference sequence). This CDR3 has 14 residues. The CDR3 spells CATSRRGSGTEAFF. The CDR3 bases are TGTGCCACCAGCAGACGAGGGTCGGGGACTGAAGCTTTCTTT.

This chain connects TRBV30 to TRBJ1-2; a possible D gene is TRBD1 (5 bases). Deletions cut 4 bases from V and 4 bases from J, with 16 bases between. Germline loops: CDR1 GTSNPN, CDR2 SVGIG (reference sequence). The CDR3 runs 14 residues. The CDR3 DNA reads TGTGCCTGGACCCGGGGGAGCAACAGCTATGGCTACACCTTC. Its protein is CAWTRGSNSYGYTF.

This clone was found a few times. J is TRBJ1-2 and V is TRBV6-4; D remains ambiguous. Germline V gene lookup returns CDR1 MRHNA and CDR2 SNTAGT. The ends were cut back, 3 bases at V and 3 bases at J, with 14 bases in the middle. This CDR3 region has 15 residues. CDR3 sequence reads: CASSEFFTDHYGYTF. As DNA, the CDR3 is TGTGCCAGCAGTGAGTTTTTTACAGACCACTATGGCTACACCTTC.

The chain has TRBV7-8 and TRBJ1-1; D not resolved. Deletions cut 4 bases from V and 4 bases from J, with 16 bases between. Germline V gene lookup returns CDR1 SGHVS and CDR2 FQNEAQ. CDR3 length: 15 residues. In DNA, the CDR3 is TGTGCCAGCAGCTCCTTCTCCACTGTAATCACTGAAGCTTTCTTT. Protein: CASSSFSTVITEAFF.

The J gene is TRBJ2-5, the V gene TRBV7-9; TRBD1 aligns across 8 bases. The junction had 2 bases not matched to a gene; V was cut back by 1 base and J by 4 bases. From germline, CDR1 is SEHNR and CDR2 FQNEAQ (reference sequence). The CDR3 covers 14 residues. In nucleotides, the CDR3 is TGTGCCAGCAGCTTAGGGACAGGGCTAGAGACCCAGTACTTC. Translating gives CASSLGTGLETQYF. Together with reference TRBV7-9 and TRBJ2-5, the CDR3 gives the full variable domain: DTGVSQNPRHKITKRGQNVTFRCDPISEHNRLYWYRQTLGQGPEFLTYFQNEAQLEKSRLLSDRFSAERPKGSFSTLEIQRTEQGDSAMYLCASSLGTGLETQYFGPGTRLLVL.

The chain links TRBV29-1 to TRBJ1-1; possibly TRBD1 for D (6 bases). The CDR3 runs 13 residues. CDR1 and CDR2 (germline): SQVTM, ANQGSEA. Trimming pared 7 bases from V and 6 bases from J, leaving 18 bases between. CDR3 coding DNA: TGCAGCGCTCAACAGGGAGCTGTTGCTGAAGCTTTCTTT. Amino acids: CSAQQGAVAEAFF.

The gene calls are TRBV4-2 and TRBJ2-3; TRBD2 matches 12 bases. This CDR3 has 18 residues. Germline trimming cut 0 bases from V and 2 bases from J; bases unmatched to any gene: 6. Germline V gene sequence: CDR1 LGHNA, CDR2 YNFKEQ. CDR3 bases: TGTGCCAGCAGCCAAGATCTGCTAGCGGGAGGGAACACAGATACGCAGTATTTT. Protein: CASSQDLLAGGNTDTQYF.

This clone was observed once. This CDR3 reads CASSVVSGRALNEQFF. As DNA, the CDR3 is TGTGCCAGCAGCGTAGTGTCCGGGAGGGCCCTCAATGAGCAGTTCTTC. V is TRBV9 and J is TRBJ2-1; 8 bases align to TRBD2. The germline V gene has CDR1 SGDLS and CDR2 YYNGEE. The CDR3 extends over 16 amino acids. The V and J ends lost 0 bases and 6 bases, in that order; junction bases with no gene match: 8.